This T cell receptor (beta chain) was sequenced for a study of spatial heterogeneity in lung cancer. Study as a whole: Mean representation of each unique TCR and UMI combination in the raw reads exceeded nine occurrences.

Single TCR cDNA molecules each had their own unique molecular identifier. TCRdb re-called the 5' RACE reads through MiXCR, storing one row per CDR3 protein. The sample includes more than 2,500 distinct CDR3 sequences, 40% to 50% seen only once; the top ten take under 80%. Time point meaning: sample taken at primary tumor resection. Unsorted tumor, nontumor lung tissue or cryopreserved PBMC supplied the whole RNA. The cohort: approximately 66 early-stage, untreated non-small cell lung cancer patients. This clonotype was seen more than once but under ten times. Its ends do not fully match the called genes, so a read error is possible. The source was PBMCs, collected at surgery. This sequence originates from a male donor with early-stage non-small cell lung cancer.

The DNA for the CDR3 is TGCGCCAGCAGCTTGGCTGGACAGTCCTCCAATGAGCAGTTCTTC. It translates to CASSLAGQSSNEQFF. This chain links TRBV5-1 with TRBJ2-1, with D perhaps TRBD1 (6 bases). CDR1 is SGHRS and CDR2 is YFSETQ in the germline V gene. The CDR3 loop spans 15 amino acids.